These 2 T cell receptor beta chains were all obtained from the same sample, sequenced in a study of CD8 T cells in ankylosing spondylitis. The study's findings and limits: About 8 highly homologous variants made up a TCR beta motif, and this motif appeared characteristic of ankylosing spondylitis blood.

One entry per CDR3 protein results from TCRdb running MiXCR on the 5' RACE reads. Altogether under 950,000 distinct CDR3 sequences are present, around a fifth being singletons, with the ten largest covering under 20%. Their recognized antigens are unknown. Sequenced input: blood, either unsorted or a sorted T cell fraction (not recorded which). Receptors originate from a male donor with ankylosing spondylitis.

The table lists this clonotype with a few counts. Its ends do not fully match the called genes, so a read error is possible. The chain is built from TRBV20-1 and TRBJ2-6; D gene uncertain. CDR1 DFQATT and CDR2 SNEGSKA come from the germline V gene (reference sequence). This CDR3 spans 15 amino acids. CDR3 nucleotides: TGCAGTGCTGGAGAGAGGCTGTCGGGGGCCAACGTCCTGACTTTC. This encodes CSAGERLSGANVLTF.

A remark on this clonotype: Sequence at one end of the junction differs from germline and may be a read error. This chain joins TRBV4-1 and TRBJ1-2, with D unclear. The CDR3 spans 14 residues. Germline V lookup: CDR1 MGHRA, CDR2 YSYEKL. For the CDR3, the DNA is TGCGCCAGCAGGCAAGATGAGAGGAGATATGGCTACACCTTC. Amino acids: CASRQDERRYGYTF.